These T cell receptor beta chains were read from a single sample in a study of T cells in Graves' hyperthyroidism and ophthalmopathy. A single record per CDR3 protein comes from TCRdb applying MiXCR to the multiplex PCR reads. The data show more than 500,000 distinct CDR3 sequences, roughly 16% seen once. Sequences were obtained from blood. The receptors derive from a woman in her 30s with Graves' hyperthyroidism. The CDR3 runs from the conserved cysteine through the conserved F or W. Each record gives: J gene, V gene, D gene, clone size, CDR3 protein, CDR3 DNA. A D gene is named only where the DNA matches it firmly. A row's size may be missing; if present it is once, few, many or a size class.

TRBJ2-4 TRBV6-5 TRBD2 many CASSYLGLGKNIQYF TGTGCCAGCAGTTACCTGGGACTAGGGAAAAACATTCAGTACTTC
TRBJ2-7 TRBV5-6 NA NA CASSLGIGAYEQYF TGTGCCAGCAGCTTGGGAATAGGGGCCTACGAGCAGTACTTC
TRBJ2-4 TRBV12-3/TRBV12-4 NA NA CASSADRNIQYF TGTGCCAGCAGCGCGGACAGAAACATTCAGTACTTC
TRBJ2-1 TRBV20-1 TRBD2 many CSARDSTSGWDNEQFF TGCAGTGCTAGAGATTCGACTAGCGGGTGGGACAATGAGCAGTTCTTC
TRBJ2-1 TRBV29-1 NA many CSARVVYNEQFF TGCAGCGCCAGGGTAGTGTACAATGAGCAGTTCTTC
TRBJ2-5 TRBV28 TRBD1 NA CASSFRLTGGFETQYF TGTGCCAGCAGTTTCCGACTCACAGGGGGCTTTGAGACCCAGTACTTC
TRBJ1-1 TRBV5-5 TRBD1 few CASRVRDRGTMNTEAFF TGTGCCAGCAGGGTAAGGGACAGGGGAACTATGAACACTGAAGCTTTCTTT
TRBJ2-1 TRBV19 NA NA CASSAGKGNEQFF TGTGCCAGTAGTGCCGGCAAGGGGAATGAGCAGTTCTTC
TRBJ2-3 TRBV7-9 NA few CASSLAGAGHTDTQYF TGTGCCAGCAGCTTAGCGGGGGCGGGACACACAGATACGCAGTATTTT
TRBJ2-7 TRBV20-1 NA NA CSARPRGVRVGQYF TGCAGTGCTAGACCAAGGGGGGTTCGGGTGGGGCAGTACTTC
TRBJ2-5 TRBV18 NA NA CASSPGSRETQYF TGTGCCAGCTCACCAGGCTCAAGGGAGACCCAGTACTTC
TRBJ2-3 TRBV20-1 TRBD2 NA CSARTGLAGSTDTQYF TGCAGTGCTAGAACGGGACTAGCGGGAAGTACAGATACGCAGTATTTT
TRBJ2-7 TRBV11-3 TRBD2 many CASSPGRAKYEQYF TGTGCCAGCAGCCCGGGGAGGGCTAAATACGAGCAGTACTTC
TRBJ2-3 TRBV9 NA NA CASSVGNPGQDTQYF TGTGCCAGCAGCGTAGGGAACCCCGGCCAAGATACGCAGTATTTT
TRBJ2-2 TRBV4-3 TRBD1 NA CASTGTALRGGELFF TGCGCCAGCACCGGGACAGCCCTGCGAGGCGGGGAGCTGTTTTTT
TRBJ1-5 TRBV27 NA many CASSLYGEGDQPQHF TGTGCCAGCAGTTTATATGGGGAGGGCGATCAGCCCCAGCATTTT